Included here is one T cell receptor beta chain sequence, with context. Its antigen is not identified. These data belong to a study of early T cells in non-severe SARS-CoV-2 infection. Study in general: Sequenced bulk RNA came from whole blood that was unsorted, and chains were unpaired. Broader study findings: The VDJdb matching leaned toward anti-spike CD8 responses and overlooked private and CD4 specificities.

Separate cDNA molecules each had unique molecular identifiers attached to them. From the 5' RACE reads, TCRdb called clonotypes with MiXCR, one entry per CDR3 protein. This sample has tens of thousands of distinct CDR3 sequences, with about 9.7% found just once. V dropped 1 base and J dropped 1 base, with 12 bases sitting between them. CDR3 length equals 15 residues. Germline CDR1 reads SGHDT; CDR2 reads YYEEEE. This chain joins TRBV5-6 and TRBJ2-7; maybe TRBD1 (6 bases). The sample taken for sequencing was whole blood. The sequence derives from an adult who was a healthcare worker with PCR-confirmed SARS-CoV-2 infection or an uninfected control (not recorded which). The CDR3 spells CASSLKPDSSYEQYF. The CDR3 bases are TGTGCCAGCAGCTTGAAACCGGACAGTTCCTACGAGCAGTACTTC.